This T cell receptor (beta chain) is drawn from a study of cytomegalovirus exposure and HLA in healthy donors. PCR employed 60 Vbeta and 13 Jbeta primers. The table came from immunoSEQ multiplex PCR; TCRdb's copy has only in-frame clones and leaves some out. This table holds some 130,000 clones, around 77% found once. The germline V gene encodes CDR1 LNHDA and CDR2 SQIVND (reference sequence). The CDR3 totals 14 residues. V was cut by 7 bases and J by 3 bases, with 13 bases left in between. V is TRBV19 and J is TRBJ1-3, with a weak D call TRBD1 (6 bases). This TCR came from a male donor in good health and CMV-seropositive. The material sequenced was PBMCs. CDR3 sequence reads: CASTGTQNGNTIYF. CDR3 nucleotide sequence: TGTGCCAGTACCGGGACACAAAATGGAAACACCATATATTTT.